Included here is one T cell receptor beta chain sequence, with context. These data belong to a study of PD-1 blockade in classical Hodgkin lymphoma. The data were produced by immunoSEQ multiplex PCR, yet TCRdb's version contains in-frame clones alone and is incomplete. The sample shows 25,000 to 30,000 clones, 80% to 90% of them seen only once. The J segment lost 2 bases and the V segment lost 5 bases, leaving 8 bases of the junction unmatched. CDR3 length: 15 residues. Per germline, CDR1 SGDLS and CDR2 YYNGEE. Relapse after autologous stem cell transplantation occurred in every patient, and brentuximab vedotin exposure varied. Isolated CD8+ T cells were derived from thawed PBMCs through magnetic negative selection.

The chain employs TRBV9 and TRBJ2-3; 7 bases align to TRBD1. The sequenced sample was CD8+ T cells from blood, obtained at baseline. The receptor comes from a human donor with classical Hodgkin lymphoma. CDR3 residues: CASSRATGTTDTQYF. The DNA for the CDR3 is TGTGCCAGCAGTCGAGCGACAGGGACCACAGATACGCAGTATTTT. Looking up the rest from reference TRBV9 and TRBJ2-3 gives the full variable domain: DSGVTQTPKHLITATGQRVTLRCSPRSGDLSVYWYQQSLDQGLQFLIQYYNGEERAKGNILERFSAQQFPDLHSELNLSSLELGDSALYFCASSRATGTTDTQYFGPGTRLTVL.